The rows below give T cell receptor beta chains drawn from one sample of a study of T cell responses to AZD1222 COVID-19 vaccine. Measured with immunoSEQ multiplex PCR; TCRdb has only the in-frame clones, and not every one. The sample comprises 90,000 to 120,000 clones, around nine tenths of which are singletons, and approximately 22% rests with the top ten. The sequencing used peripheral blood, collected on day 0 of AZD1222 vaccination. The receptors come from an adult in good health. CDR3s include the opening cysteine and the closing phenylalanine or tryptophan. Each record gives: J gene, D gene, clone size, V gene, CDR3 protein, CDR3 DNA. D genes are given only for firm matches. The listing skips clone size in some rows; elsewhere it reads once, few, many or a size class.

TRBJ1-1 TRBD1 NA TRBV5-1 CASSLGGRGLGTEAFF TGCGCCAGCAGCTTGGGCGGGAGGGGGCTCGGCACTGAAGCTTTCTTT
TRBJ2-1 NA NA TRBV29-1 CSTGPQFF TGCAGCACCGGACCGCAGTTCTTC
TRBJ2-2 NA NA TRBV6-5 CASSYRGKGTGELFF TGTGCCAGCAGTTACCGTGGGAAGGGCACCGGGGAGCTGTTTTTT
TRBJ2-7 TRBD1 NA TRBV6-5 CASWGLGQGTYEQYF TGTGCCAGTTGGGGCCTGGGACAGGGGACCTACGAGCAGTACTTC
TRBJ1-3 TRBD1 NA TRBV4-1 CASSQPGTGFKRSGNTIYF TGCGCCAGCAGCCAGCCCGGGACAGGTTTTAAGCGCTCTGGAAACACCATATATTTT
TRBJ1-5 TRBD1 NA TRBV5-5 CASSIGSGQVNQPQHF TGTGCCAGCAGCATCGGCTCGGGACAGGTCAATCAGCCCCAGCATTTT
TRBJ2-3 NA NA TRBV28 CASSPPDGGLDTQYF TGTGCCAGCAGTCCCCCCGACGGGGGATTAGATACGCAGTATTTT
TRBJ2-3 TRBD2 NA TRBV4-1 CASSQRGVDFDTQYF TGCGCCAGCAGCCAACGGGGGGTCGATTTTGATACGCAGTATTTT
TRBJ1-2 NA NA TRBV12-5 CASGGWDSGYTF TGTGCTAGTGGGGGGTGGGATTCCGGCTACACCTTC
TRBJ1-5 TRBD1 few TRBV15 CATSQDRGQPQHF TGTGCCACCAGCCAAGACAGGGGTCAGCCCCAGCATTTT
TRBJ1-4 TRBD1 NA TRBV2 CASSPGGANNEKLFF TGTGCCAGCAGTCCAGGGGGGGCGAACAATGAAAAACTGTTTTTT
TRBJ1-1 NA NA TRBV19 CASRPGTLIGGTEAFF TGTGCCAGTCGACCCGGGACATTAATTGGGGGCACTGAAGCTTTCTTT
TRBJ2-1 TRBD1 NA TRBV4-2 CASSQDGTDYNEQFF TGTGCCAGCAGCCAAGACGGGACAGATTACAATGAGCAGTTCTTC
TRBJ2-1 NA NA TRBV4-3 CASSRGGAGYNEQFF TGCGCCAGCAGCCGGGGGGGCGCTGGGTACAATGAGCAGTTCTTC
TRBJ1-5 TRBD1 once TRBV6-6 CASSRTGGNQPQHF TGTGCCAGCAGCCGCACAGGGGGCAATCAGCCCCAGCATTTT
TRBJ2-1 TRBD2 NA TRBV6-1 CASSDDRGGRANEQFF TGTGCCAGCAGTGATGACCGGGGGGGGCGCGCCAATGAGCAGTTCTTC
TRBJ2-3 NA NA TRBV6-4 CASSERGSTDTQYF TGTGCCAGCAGTGAGCGGGGTAGCACAGATACGCAGTATTTT
TRBJ2-1 TRBD2 NA TRBV13 CASSLSGLAFNEQFF TGTGCCAGCAGCTTGTCGGGACTAGCCTTTAATGAGCAGTTCTTC
TRBJ2-1 TRBD2 few TRBV7-3 CASSISGGAGEQFF TGTGCCAGCAGCATTAGCGGGGGGGCAGGTGAGCAGTTCTTC
TRBJ1-5 NA NA TRBV20-1 CSASAGSDQPQHF TGCAGTGCTAGTGCGGGGTCGGATCAGCCCCAGCATTTT
TRBJ2-5 NA once TRBV5-4 CASSLVGLGETQYF TGTGCCAGCAGCTTGGTTGGCCTTGGGGAGACCCAGTACTTC
TRBJ2-5 TRBD1 NA TRBV11-2 CASSLRGGFETQYF TGTGCCAGCAGCTTAAGAGGGGGCTTTGAGACCCAGTACTTC
TRBJ1-2 NA once TRBV28 CASRPNYGYTF TGTGCCAGCAGGCCTAACTATGGCTACACCTTC
TRBJ2-7 NA NA TRBV5-4 CASSYSETGGYEQYF TGTGCCAGCAGCTACTCGGAGACAGGCGGCTACGAGCAGTACTTC
TRBJ1-2 NA NA TRBV30 CAWTIGGYGYTF TGTGCCTGGACCATCGGGGGGTACGGCTACACCTTC
TRBJ1-2 NA NA TRBV11-2 CASSFIGSRANYGYTF TGTGCCAGCAGCTTTATTGGAAGCAGGGCTAACTATGGCTACACCTTC
TRBJ1-1 NA NA TRBV28 CASSLGQNTEAFF TGTGCCAGCAGTTTGGGGCAAAACACTGAAGCTTTCTTT